The source of this T cell receptor (beta chain) is a study of early T cells in non-severe SARS-CoV-2 infection. Study-wide results and limits: A preference for anti-spike CD8 responses marked VDJdb matching, which missed private and CD4 specificities.

Each cDNA molecule carried a unique molecular identifier. MiXCR was run by TCRdb on the 5' RACE reads, yielding one entry per CDR3 protein. The profile shows roughly 60,000 distinct CDR3 sequences, about 11% of them singletons. Trimming removed 2 bases at V and 1 base at J, with 15 bases between. Per the germline V gene, CDR1 is MNHNS and CDR2 is SASEGT. The CDR3 loop spans 18 amino acids. This clonotype was found a few times. The antigen remains undetermined. The sequencing here drew on whole blood, taken at baseline. The chain is built from TRBV6-1 and TRBJ1-6; the D is unclear. This clonotype was obtained from an adult who was a healthcare worker with PCR-confirmed SARS-CoV-2 infection or an uninfected control (not recorded which). The CDR3 DNA sequence: TGTGCCAGCAGTGAAAGTCCGAAGTCTGCGTCCTATAATTCACCCCTCCACTTT. Residues: CASSESPKSASYNSPLHF.